The 32 T cell receptor beta chains below come from one sample, sequenced in a study of control samples from healthy donors and cancer patients. Produced via immunoSEQ multiplex PCR; TCRdb's table is partial and in-frame only. This table has around 43,000 clones, 80% to 95% appearing once. Sequencing used blood. The receptors come from a woman in her forties or fifties in good health.

The chain joins TRBV19 to TRBJ1-1; 8 nucleotides agree with TRBD1. Trimming took 5 bases from V and 4 from J; bases not matched to a gene: 9. The germline V gene encodes CDR1 LNHDA and CDR2 SQIVND (reference sequence). The CDR3 has 15 residues. The CDR3 sequence is CASSPRQGRITEAFF. The DNA for the CDR3 is TGTGCCAGTAGTCCGAGACAGGGGAGGATCACTGAAGCTTTCTTT.

The V gene is TRBV13, the J gene TRBJ1-6, with no clear D. Germline values: CDR1 PRHDT, CDR2 FYEKMQ (reference sequence). Trimming pared 3 bases from V and 6 bases from J, leaving 9 bases between. The length of the CDR3 is 14 residues. The CDR3 sequence: CASSFVQANSPLHF. Here the CDR3 DNA reads TGTGCCAGCAGCTTCGTCCAGGCTAATTCACCCCTCCACTTT.

The rearrangement uses TRBV7-9 and TRBJ1-2; 10 positions agree with TRBD1. This CDR3 comprises 15 residues. V shed 5 bases, J shed 8 bases, and the junction held 11 bases outside the gene matches. Germline V lookup: CDR1 SEHNR, CDR2 FQNEAQ (reference sequence). The CDR3: CASSLTGTGARGYTF. DNA for the CDR3: TGTGCCAGCAGCCTGACCGGGACAGGGGCCAGGGGCTACACCTTC.

The chain is built from TRBV7-2 and TRBJ1-5, with D perhaps matching TRBD1 (5 bases). The CDR3 runs to 13 residues. The V end lost 0 bases, the J end lost 6 bases, and 6 bases lay between the germline ends. Germline V gene data show CDR1 as SGHTA and CDR2 as FQGNSA. The CDR3 DNA reads TGTGCCAGCAGCTTAGCTGGGGGTCAGCCCCAGCATTTT. Residues: CASSLAGGQPQHF.

The rearrangement joins TRBV19 to TRBJ1-5; D uncertain. Germline V lookup: CDR1 LNHDA, CDR2 SQIVND (reference sequence). The CDR3 spans 15 residues. The ends were cut back, 5 bases at V and 6 bases at J, with 17 bases in the middle. CDR3 region: CASSWGAPSIQPQHF. The CDR3 DNA reads TGTGCCAGTAGTTGGGGTGCGCCCTCGATTCAGCCCCAGCATTTT.

The genes are TRBV28 and TRBJ1-5, with D possibly matching TRBD1 (6 bases). The CDR3 consists of 14 residues. Germline V lookup: CDR1 MDHEN, CDR2 SYDVKM. V shed 7 bases and J shed 6 bases, with 16 bases lying between them. In nucleotides, the CDR3 is TGTGCCAGCACCTCGGGGGGGCCTGGTCAGCCCCAGCATTTT. This translates into CASTSGGPGQPQHF.

The chain recombines TRBV7-9 with TRBJ2-7; TRBD1 matches 7 bases. From germline, CDR1 is SEHNR and CDR2 FQNEAQ (reference sequence). V was clipped by 4 bases and J by 7 bases; unmatched bases: 10. CDR3 length: 14 amino acids. The CDR3 sequence is CASSSPGQTREQYF. CDR3 DNA: TGTGCCAGCAGCTCCCCGGGACAGACGCGGGAGCAGTACTTC. Full variable domain (outside the CDR3, taken from reference TRBV7-9 and TRBJ2-7): DTGVSQNPRHKITKRGQNVTFRCDPISEHNRLYWYRQTLGQGPEFLTYFQNEAQLEKSRLLSDRFSAERPKGSFSTLEIQRTEQGDSAMYLCASSSPGQTREQYFGPGTRLTVT.

The chain carries TRBV6-1 and TRBJ2-1; D gene uncertain. V was pared by 0 bases and J by 14 bases, with 14 bases between. Germline V lookup: CDR1 MNHNS, CDR2 SASEGT. This CDR3 has 13 residues. The CDR3: CASSEALHYPEFF. CDR3 bases: TGTGCCAGCAGTGAAGCGCTTCACTACCCCGAGTTCTTC.

The rearrangement uses TRBV3-1 (or the pseudogene TRBV3-2) and TRBJ2-6; D may be TRBD1 (5 bases). V lost 6 bases and J 5 bases, leaving 14 bases between the germline ends. The germline gives CDR1 LGHDT, CDR2 YNNKEL (reference sequence). The length of the CDR3 is 15 residues. For the CDR3, the DNA is TGTGCCAGCAGTCGTCAGGGTGTGTGGGCCAACGTCCTGACTTTC. This translates into CASSRQGVWANVLTF.

The chain is built from TRBV18 and TRBJ1-1; the match to TRBD1 covers 7 bases. CDR3 size: 13 residues. Germline V gene sequence: CDR1 KGHSH, CDR2 LQKENI. Trimming removed 3 bases from V and 3 bases from J; junction bases left unmatched: 1. The chain's CDR3 is CASSPTGYTEAFF. The CDR3 nucleotides read TGTGCCAGCTCACCGACAGGGTACACTGAAGCTTTCTTT.

The V gene is TRBV4-2, the J gene TRBJ2-1; D is possibly TRBD1 or TRBD2 (5 bases each). The germline V gene encodes CDR1 LGHNA and CDR2 YNFKEQ. Between the trimmed V and J ends, which lost 5 bases and 7 bases, there was a span of 6 bases. This CDR3 is built from 11 residues. For the CDR3, the DNA is TGTGCCAGCAGCTGGGGGAATGAGCAGTTCTTC. Encoded protein: CASSWGNEQFF.

This chain uses TRBV28 with TRBJ1-2; D uncertain. Germline V gene data show CDR1 as MDHEN and CDR2 as SYDVKM. The CDR3 spans 11 residues. Trimming cost V 2 bases and J 8 bases, with 6 bases left between them. CDR3 coding DNA: TGTGCCAGCAGTTTAGTAGGCGGCTACACCTTC. Translated: CASSLVGGYTF.

The chain combines TRBV7-2 with TRBJ2-7; D may be TRBD1 (6 bases). The CDR3 is made up of 14 amino acids. Germline loops: CDR1 SGHTA, CDR2 FQGNSA. V was pared by 5 bases and J by 6 bases, with 17 bases between. CDR3 loop: CASSPWDTSAEQYF. The CDR3 DNA is TGTGCCAGCAGCCCTTGGGACACCTCCGCCGAGCAGTACTTC.

The V gene is TRBV5-4, the J gene TRBJ2-5; D may be TRBD2 (5 bases). The CDR3 spans 13 residues. V gave up 9 bases and J gave up 3 bases, with 15 bases separating them. From germline, CDR1 is SGHNT and CDR2 YYREEE (reference sequence). CDR3 sequence: CATNREPKETQYF. The CDR3 DNA reads TGTGCCACCAACCGGGAACCTAAAGAGACCCAGTACTTC.

V gene TRBV24-1 combines with J gene TRBJ2-1; 9 nucleotides line up with TRBD2. The J segment lost 7 bases and the V segment lost 2 bases, leaving 17 bases of the junction unmatched. The germline gives CDR1 KGHDR, CDR2 SFDVKD. The CDR3 runs 19 residues. The DNA for the CDR3 is TGTGCCACCAGTGATTCGCCCGCCTTTCTTGAGCGGGGGGTGAATGAGCAGTTCTTC. Protein product: CATSDSPAFLERGVNEQFF.

V gene TRBV7-9 combines with J gene TRBJ2-3, with D unclear. This CDR3 comprises 17 residues. V lost 7 bases and J lost 2, with 22 bases in between. Germline V gene sequence: CDR1 SEHNR, CDR2 FQNEAQ (reference sequence). For the CDR3, the DNA is TGTGCCAGCACCCCCCCAGAAGCAGTACTAATCACAGATACGCAGTATTTT. This encodes CASTPPEAVLITDTQYF.

This sequence joins TRBV6-6 and TRBJ1-3; no clear D. Germline V gene sequence: CDR1 MNHNY, CDR2 SVGAGI (reference sequence). Trimming took 6 bases from V and 5 from J, leaving 8 bases between them. The CDR3 length is 12 residues. DNA of the CDR3: TGTGCCAGCAGCCTTGAGAGAAACACCATATATTTT. It yields the protein CASSLERNTIYF.

The chain couples TRBV6-2 or TRBV6-3 to TRBJ1-2, with a possible D match to TRBD1 (6 bases). The CDR3 consists of 16 residues. V lost 4 bases and J lost 8, with 23 bases in between. Germline CDR1 reads MNHEY; CDR2 reads SVGEGT. The DNA for the CDR3 is TGTGCCAGCAGTTCCCCCGACAGGACTCTCTTACGGGGCTACACCTTC. Residues: CASSSPDRTLLRGYTF.

To note about this clone: Other DNA sequences in the sample encode the same CDR3. The chain has TRBV28 and TRBJ2-7, with TRBD2 identical over 9 bases. Trimming took 6 bases from V and 0 from J; bases not matched to a gene: 9. Germline values: CDR1 MDHEN, CDR2 SYDVKM. CDR3 length: 16 residues. The CDR3 sequence: CASRVGVAGASYEQYF. CDR3 bases: TGTGCCAGCAGGGTGGGGGTAGCGGGGGCCTCCTACGAGCAGTACTTC.

The chain combines TRBV28 with TRBJ1-2; 8 bases are a match to TRBD1. Germline CDR1 and CDR2: MDHEN and SYDVKM. The CDR3 is made up of 14 amino acids. Trimming at V came to 5 bases and at J to 8 bases, leaving 10 bases not matched to a gene. CDR3 bases: TGTGCCAGCAGTCCCGGACAGGGTTACCGCGGCTACACCTTC. It yields the protein CASSPGQGYRGYTF.

The rearrangement joins TRBV7-6 to TRBJ2-2; 9 bases agree with TRBD2. The CDR3 covers 19 residues. J lost 0 bases, V lost 5 bases, and 13 bases had no gene match. Germline loops: CDR1 SGHVS, CDR2 FNYEAQ. CDR3 nucleotide sequence: TGTGCCAGCAGCCCACGTAGCGGGGGCCAGTTCGCGAACACCGGGGAGCTGTTTTTT. This gives the protein CASSPRSGGQFANTGELFF.

V gene TRBV5-5 combines with J gene TRBJ2-7, with a possible D match to TRBD1 (5 bases). Trimming removed 4 bases at V and 2 bases at J, with 10 bases between. CDR1 and CDR2 (germline): SGHKS, YYEKEE (reference sequence). The CDR3 length is 13 residues. Here the CDR3 reads CASSPRDAYEQYF. The CDR3 coding sequence is TGTGCCAGCAGCCCCAGGGATGCCTACGAGCAGTACTTC.

The genes are TRBV12-3 or TRBV12-4 and TRBJ1-5, with unresolved D. CDR3 length: 12 residues. V was cut by 6 bases and J by 5 bases, with 8 bases left in between. The CDR3 DNA follows: TGTGCCAGCAGAAGTCGGGATCAGCCCCAGCATTTT. Its protein is CASRSRDQPQHF.

The CDR3 nucleotides are TGTGCCAGCTCACCCGTGACCGGCAAAGAAGAGACCCAGTACTTC. Translation gives CASSPVTGKEETQYF. V usage is TRBV18 and J usage is TRBJ2-5; no firm D call. Per germline, CDR1 KGHSH and CDR2 LQKENI. The V end was cut by 3 bases, the J end by 3 bases, with 14 bases between. The CDR3 covers 15 residues.

The rearrangement links TRBV6-6 to TRBJ1-4; TRBD1 aligns across 8 bases. The V gene end was trimmed by 5 bases and the J gene end by 0 bases; junction bases not matched to a gene: 14. The CDR3 is made up of 19 amino acids. Looked up from germline, CDR1 is MNHNY and CDR2 is SVGAGI (reference sequence). CDR3: CASSPHPGTGLATNEKLFF. In DNA, the CDR3 is TGTGCCAGCAGTCCCCACCCCGGGACAGGCTTGGCAACTAATGAAAAACTGTTTTTT.

The V gene is TRBV28, the J gene TRBJ1-2; 10 bases fit TRBD1. Germline loops: CDR1 MDHEN, CDR2 SYDVKM. The V and J ends lost 6 bases and 5 bases, in that order; junction bases with no gene match: 3. The CDR3 consists of 13 residues. The CDR3 coding sequence is TGTGCCAGCAGCTCGGACAGGGGGTATGGCTACACCTTC. It encodes CASSSDRGYGYTF.

This chain links TRBV28 with TRBJ1-1, with TRBD1 as a possible D gene (6 bases). V lost 3 bases and J 6 bases, leaving 8 bases between the germline ends. Germline lookup yields CDR1 MDHEN and CDR2 SYDVKM. This CDR3 spans 12 amino acids. The CDR3 spells CASSLGAAEAFF. The CDR3, as DNA: TGTGCCAGCAGTTTGGGGGCCGCTGAAGCTTTCTTT.

This sequence joins TRBV5-1 and TRBJ1-4, with 10 nucleotides matching TRBD1. Germline assignment: CDR1 SGHRS and CDR2 YFSETQ. With V trimmed by 0 bases and J by 8 bases, 4 bases remained unmatched. This CDR3 has 15 residues. The CDR3 here is CASSLVGQGGEKLFF. The CDR3 DNA reads as TGCGCCAGCAGCTTGGTTGGACAGGGGGGAGAAAAACTGTTTTTT.

CDR3 region: CASSQGPGPNTEAFF. CDR3 nucleotides: TGTGCCAGCAGCCAAGGCCCCGGGCCGAACACTGAAGCTTTCTTT. The chain links TRBV4-2 to TRBJ1-1; D not certain. V lost 1 base and J lost 1, with 10 bases in between. Looked up from germline, CDR1 is LGHNA and CDR2 is YNFKEQ. The CDR3 has 15 residues.

V gene TRBV4-2 combines with J gene TRBJ1-2, with 12 bases lining up with TRBD1. Germline V gives CDR1 LGHNA, CDR2 YNFKEQ. The junction had 6 bases not matched to a gene; V was cut back by 2 bases and J by 2 bases. The CDR3 is made up of 17 amino acids. The CDR3 DNA sequence: TGTGCCAGCAGCCAAAGGGGACAGGGGGCGTTGAACTATGGCTACACCTTC. It yields the protein CASSQRGQGALNYGYTF.

This clone was seen only once. The V and J genes are TRBV6-1 and TRBJ1-5, with 11 bases aligning to TRBD1. Germline V CDR1 and CDR2: MNHNS, SASEGT. V trimming: 3 bases; J trimming: 4 bases; junction bases outside the gene matches: 5. The CDR3 length is 16 residues. Written as DNA, the CDR3 is TGTGCCAGCAGTGATCGGGGACAGGGGGGGAATCAGCCCCAGCATTTT. Protein product: CASSDRGQGGNQPQHF.

The J gene is TRBJ2-7, the V gene TRBV27; the D gene could be TRBD1 or TRBD2 (5 bases each). The CDR3 is 12 residues long. The V end was cut by 10 bases, the J end by 2 bases, with 12 bases between. CDR1 is MNHEY, CDR2 SMNVEV, per germline (reference sequence). The CDR3 DNA follows: TGTGCCACCCGGGACCGTACCTACGAGCAGTACTTC. This gives the protein CATRDRTYEQYF.